Below, 13 T cell receptor beta chains from the same sample are listed, as sequenced in a study of blood T cell repertoires in COVID-19 (TCRdb year 2020). Preparation of the library involved the immunoSEQ multiplex PCR assay. TCRdb mirrors the immuneACCESS table, restricted to in-frame sequences. Some clones are absent from its copies; in checked studies, under half trace to an unresolved V gene, and the reason for the others is unknown. In all, the sample holds roughly 200,000 clones, and roughly 78% of those were seen once. Roughly 2.8% of the sample lies in the top ten. The sample comprised peripheral blood. The receptor set was obtained from a woman older than 75 with active or convalescent COVID-19.

The V call is TRBV6-4, the J call TRBJ1-4; a possible D gene is TRBD1 (6 bases). The germline gives CDR1 MRHNA, CDR2 SNTAGT. V dropped 7 bases and J dropped 2 bases, with 17 bases sitting between them. The CDR3 runs to 16 residues. CDR3 sequence (DNA): TGTGCCAGCACGCGTCACTTGGGGGCGACTAATGAAAAACTGTTTTTT. It yields the protein CASTRHLGATNEKLFF.

The chain combines TRBV5-6 with TRBJ1-1; 7 nucleotides line up with TRBD1. The trim removed 2 bases at V and 4 bases at J, leaving 17 bases unmatched. Germline V gene data show CDR1 as SGHDT and CDR2 as YYEEEE. This CDR3 comprises 18 residues. The CDR3 DNA is TGTGCCAGCAGCTTCAGTCTTCAGGGACAGATCAGTTCCACTGAAGCTTTCTTT. Its protein product is CASSFSLQGQISSTEAFF. Using reference TRBV5-6 and TRBJ1-1 for the parts outside the CDR3, the full variable domain is DAGVTQSPTHLIKTRGQQVTLRCSPKSGHDTVSWYQQALGQGPQFIFQYYEEEERQRGNFPDRFSGHQFPNYSSELNVNALLLGDSALYLCASSFSLQGQISSTEAFFGQGTRLTVV.

This chain connects TRBV5-5 to TRBJ1-2; D gene ambiguous. Looked up from germline, CDR1 is SGHKS and CDR2 is YYEKEE (reference sequence). V shed 4 bases and J shed 4 bases, with 17 bases lying between them. The CDR3 runs 15 residues. CDR3 nucleotides: TGTGCCAGCAGCAATTACCCGGTGGCAGGCTATGGCTACACCTTC. It translates to CASSNYPVAGYGYTF.

This chain joins TRBV30 and TRBJ2-7; TRBD1 is a possible D gene (7 bases). V was pared by 2 bases and J by 9 bases, with 17 bases between. CDR3 size: 13 residues. Germline CDR1 reads GTSNPN; CDR2 reads SVGIG (reference sequence). The CDR3 loop reads CAWSTGAGYGQYF. The CDR3 DNA is TGTGCCTGGAGTACAGGGGCGGGGTATGGGCAGTACTTC.

The chain employs TRBV19 and TRBJ1-2; 7 positions agree with TRBD1. The CDR3 has 15 residues. Germline V gene sequence: CDR1 LNHDA, CDR2 SQIVND (reference sequence). V shed 7 bases and J 4 bases; nucleotides not matched to a gene: 12. CDR3 sequence reads: CASTDRGGGSYGYTF. DNA of the CDR3: TGTGCCAGTACCGATCGAGGGGGCGGTAGCTATGGCTACACCTTC.

The V call is TRBV6-6, the J call TRBJ1-2; tentative D call: TRBD1 (6 bases). The CDR3 spans 11 residues. CDR1 is MNHNY, CDR2 SVGAGI, per germline (reference sequence). The V end was cut by 7 bases, the J end by 6 bases, with 9 bases between. CDR3 nucleotides: TGTGCCAGCACTCCAGGGGATGGCTACACCTTC. Protein product: CASTPGDGYTF.

The CDR3 here is CASSLLLLTGEETQYF. DNA for the CDR3: TGTGCCAGCTCACTTTTGCTATTAACAGGTGAAGAGACCCAGTACTTC. The chain employs TRBV18 and TRBJ2-5, with D possibly matching TRBD1 (5 bases). This CDR3 contains 16 residues. CDR1 is KGHSH and CDR2 is LQKENI in the germline V gene. V dropped 4 bases and J dropped 3 bases, with 18 bases sitting between them.

The chain joins TRBV5-1 to TRBJ2-1; D might be TRBD1 (6 bases). The ends were cut back, 4 bases at V and 5 bases at J, with 13 bases in the middle. Germline CDR1 is SGHRS and CDR2 is YFSETQ. This CDR3 is 14 amino acids long. CDR3 sequence: CASSSGQPNNEQFF. The CDR3, as DNA: TGCGCCAGCAGCAGTGGACAGCCGAACAATGAGCAGTTCTTC.

The rearrangement joins TRBV7-2 to TRBJ1-1, with 8 bases lining up with TRBD1. CDR3 length: 15 amino acids. Germline-derived CDR1 and CDR2 are SGHTA and FQGNSA. Unmatched junction bases numbered 10, after V lost 5 bases and J lost 5 bases. The CDR3 coding sequence is TGTGCCAGCAGCGCTCTCGGACAGGGATGGACTGAAGCTTTCTTT. Its translation: CASSALGQGWTEAFF.

The rearrangement links TRBV3-1 (or the pseudogene TRBV3-2) to TRBJ1-5; D may be TRBD1 (6 bases). The V gene's germline CDR1 is LGHDT and CDR2 YNNKEL (reference sequence). Trimming stripped 4 bases from V and 7 bases from J, with 14 bases between. This CDR3 has 14 residues. For the CDR3, the DNA is TGTGCCAGCAGCCCGGAGAACAGGGTCCAGCCCCAGCATTTT. It is translated as CASSPENRVQPQHF.

The chain couples TRBV4-1 to TRBJ1-1; 9 bases fit TRBD1. The germline V gene encodes CDR1 MGHRA and CDR2 YSYEKL. The ends lost 1 base at V and 1 base at J; junction bases unmatched: 10. The CDR3 totals 18 residues. The CDR3 region has the DNA TGCGCCAGCAGCCAAGTCGCCGGGACAGGGCTCCGGAACACTGAAGCTTTCTTT. This translates into CASSQVAGTGLRNTEAFF.

The chain joins TRBV18 to TRBJ1-5; 9 bases agree with TRBD1. From germline, CDR1 is KGHSH and CDR2 LQKENI. The junction had 4 bases not matched to a gene; V was cut back by 5 bases and J by 5 bases. The CDR3 is 14 amino acids. The chain's CDR3 is CASSVTGGDQPQHF. CDR3 DNA sequence: TGTGCCAGCTCAGTTACAGGGGGCGATCAGCCCCAGCATTTT.

The chain combines TRBV28 with TRBJ2-2; D is possibly TRBD1 (7 bases). The CDR3 consists of 15 residues. With 3 bases removed from V and 5 bases from J, the gap between germline ends came to 13 bases. The germline V gene encodes CDR1 MDHEN and CDR2 SYDVKM. The chain's CDR3 is CASSFGGGWTGELFF. CDR3 DNA sequence: TGTGCCAGCAGTTTCGGAGGGGGCTGGACCGGGGAGCTGTTTTTT.